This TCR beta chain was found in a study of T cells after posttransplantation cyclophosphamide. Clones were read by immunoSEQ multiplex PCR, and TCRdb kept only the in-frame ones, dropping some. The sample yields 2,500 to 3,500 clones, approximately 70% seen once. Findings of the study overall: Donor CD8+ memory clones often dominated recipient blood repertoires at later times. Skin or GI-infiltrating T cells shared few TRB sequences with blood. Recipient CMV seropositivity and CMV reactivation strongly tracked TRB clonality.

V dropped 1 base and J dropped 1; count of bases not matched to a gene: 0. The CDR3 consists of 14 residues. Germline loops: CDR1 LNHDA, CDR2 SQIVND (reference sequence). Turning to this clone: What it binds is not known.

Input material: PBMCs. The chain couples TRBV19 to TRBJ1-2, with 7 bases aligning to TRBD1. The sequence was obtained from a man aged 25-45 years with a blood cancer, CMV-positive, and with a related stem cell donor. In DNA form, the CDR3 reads TGTGCCAGTAGTATAGCAGGGGGTAACTATGGCTACACCTTC. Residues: CASSIAGGNYGYTF.